This T cell receptor (beta chain) was documented in a study of technical replicates of blood from a few donors (dated 2017 in TCRdb). As regards this clone: No cognate antigen has been identified for it. Within one base of it there is no much larger clone, and no base qualities were kept.

The library was obtained by the immunoSEQ multiplex PCR assay. TCRdb's version of the immuneACCESS table is confined to in-frame rearrangements and falls short of the full clone set. An unresolved V gene accounts for under half of the shortfall where checked; the remainder is of unknown origin. This sample comprises 60,000 to 65,000 clones, over 75% of them detected only once. The leading ten clones occupy around 5.3% of the sample. V is shortened by 4 bases, J by 3 bases, and the region joining them spans 7 bases. CDR1 SGHAT and CDR2 FQNNGV are derived from the germline V gene. Inclusive of the bounding cysteine and phenylalanine, the CDR3 is 12 residues long. Left in the record is the CDR3 DNA by itself, 36 bases read in frame from the first base.

The TCR was taken from a human donor in good health. Some clones in this sample may be carry-over from other donors' samples. Rearrangement joined TRBV11-2 to TRBJ2-7; the D segment could be TRBD2, given 5 matching bases. Sequencing used PBMCs. For the CDR3, the sequence is CASSWENYEQYF. Read as DNA, the sequence is TGTGCCAGCAGCTGGGAGAACTACGAGCAGTACTTC.